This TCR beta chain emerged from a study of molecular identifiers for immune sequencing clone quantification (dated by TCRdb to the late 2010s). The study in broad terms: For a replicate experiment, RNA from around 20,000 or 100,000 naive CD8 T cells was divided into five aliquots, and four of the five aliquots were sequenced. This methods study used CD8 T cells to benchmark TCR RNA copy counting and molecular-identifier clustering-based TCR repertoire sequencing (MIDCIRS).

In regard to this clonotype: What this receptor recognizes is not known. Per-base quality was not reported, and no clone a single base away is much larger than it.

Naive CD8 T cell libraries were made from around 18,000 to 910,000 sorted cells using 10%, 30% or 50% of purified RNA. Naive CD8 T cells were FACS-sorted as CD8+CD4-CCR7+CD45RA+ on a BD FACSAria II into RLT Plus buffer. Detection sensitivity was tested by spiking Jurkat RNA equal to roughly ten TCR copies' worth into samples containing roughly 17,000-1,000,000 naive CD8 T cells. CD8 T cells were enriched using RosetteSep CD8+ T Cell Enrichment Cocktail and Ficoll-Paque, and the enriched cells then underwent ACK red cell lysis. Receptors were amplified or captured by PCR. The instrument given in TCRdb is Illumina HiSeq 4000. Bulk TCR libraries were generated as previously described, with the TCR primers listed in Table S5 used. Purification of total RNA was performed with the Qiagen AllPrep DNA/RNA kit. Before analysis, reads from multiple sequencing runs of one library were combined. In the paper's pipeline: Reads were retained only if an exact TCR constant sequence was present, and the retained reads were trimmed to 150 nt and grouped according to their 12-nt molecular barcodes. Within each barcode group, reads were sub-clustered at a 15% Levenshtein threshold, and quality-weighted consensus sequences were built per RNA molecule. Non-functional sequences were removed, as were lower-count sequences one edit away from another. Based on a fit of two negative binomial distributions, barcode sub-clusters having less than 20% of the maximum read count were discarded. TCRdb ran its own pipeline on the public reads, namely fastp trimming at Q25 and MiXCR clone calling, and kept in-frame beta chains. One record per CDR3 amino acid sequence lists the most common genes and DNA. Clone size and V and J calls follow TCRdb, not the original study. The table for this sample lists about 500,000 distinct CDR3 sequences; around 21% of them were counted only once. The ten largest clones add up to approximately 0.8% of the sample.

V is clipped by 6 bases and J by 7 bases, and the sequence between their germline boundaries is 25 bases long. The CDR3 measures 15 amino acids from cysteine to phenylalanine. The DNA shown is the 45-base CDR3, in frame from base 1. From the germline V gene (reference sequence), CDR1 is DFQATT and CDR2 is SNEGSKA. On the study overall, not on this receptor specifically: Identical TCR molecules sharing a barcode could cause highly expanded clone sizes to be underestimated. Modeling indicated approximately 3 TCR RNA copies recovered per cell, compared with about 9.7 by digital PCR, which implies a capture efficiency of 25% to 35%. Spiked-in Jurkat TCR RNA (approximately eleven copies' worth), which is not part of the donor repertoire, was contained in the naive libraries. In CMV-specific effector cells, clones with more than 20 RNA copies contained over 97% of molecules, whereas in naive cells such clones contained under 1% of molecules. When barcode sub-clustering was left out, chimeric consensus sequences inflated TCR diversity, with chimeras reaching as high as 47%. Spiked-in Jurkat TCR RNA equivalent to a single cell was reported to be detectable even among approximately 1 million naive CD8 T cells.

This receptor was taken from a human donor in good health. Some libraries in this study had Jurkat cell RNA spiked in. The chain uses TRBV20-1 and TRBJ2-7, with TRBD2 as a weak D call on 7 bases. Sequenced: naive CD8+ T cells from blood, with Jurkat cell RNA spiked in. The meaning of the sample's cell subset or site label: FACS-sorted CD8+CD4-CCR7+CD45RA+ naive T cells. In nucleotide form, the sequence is TGCAGTGCCCTCGGGAGAGGGAGGGGGACCTTAGAGCAGTACTTC. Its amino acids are CSALGRGRGTLEQYF.